This T cell receptor (beta chain) originates from a study of PD-1 blockade in classical Hodgkin lymphoma. Points on this clone: Its matching antigen is unknown.

Sequencing was performed with immunoSEQ multiplex PCR; in TCRdb, only in-frame clones are kept and a portion is missing. The table lists tens of thousands of clones, about 84% of them singletons, with approximately 15% in the top ten. Every patient had relapsed following autologous stem cell transplantation, and cohorts differed in brentuximab vedotin exposure. The CDR3 is 14 amino acids. CDR1 is ENHRY, CDR2 SYGVKD, per germline. V was shortened by 6 bases and J by 2 bases, with 13 bases between the two germline ends. The study, taken as a whole, reports: The study found complete responders had baseline diversity similar to newly diagnosed patients. Factors driving the repertoire differences, possibly disease activity or prior therapy, remain undefined. Compared with baseline, CD4+ but not CD8+ TCR diversity had risen significantly by C4D1.

The gene calls are TRBV10-3 and TRBJ1-1; D is perhaps TRBD1 (6 bases). This TCR was sampled from a human donor with classical Hodgkin lymphoma. Sequencing was performed on peripheral blood mononuclear cells (PBMCs), taken at baseline. The CDR3, as DNA: TGTGCCATCAGGGAACAGGGAGCTAACACTGAAGCTTTCTTT. Translation gives CAIREQGANTEAFF.